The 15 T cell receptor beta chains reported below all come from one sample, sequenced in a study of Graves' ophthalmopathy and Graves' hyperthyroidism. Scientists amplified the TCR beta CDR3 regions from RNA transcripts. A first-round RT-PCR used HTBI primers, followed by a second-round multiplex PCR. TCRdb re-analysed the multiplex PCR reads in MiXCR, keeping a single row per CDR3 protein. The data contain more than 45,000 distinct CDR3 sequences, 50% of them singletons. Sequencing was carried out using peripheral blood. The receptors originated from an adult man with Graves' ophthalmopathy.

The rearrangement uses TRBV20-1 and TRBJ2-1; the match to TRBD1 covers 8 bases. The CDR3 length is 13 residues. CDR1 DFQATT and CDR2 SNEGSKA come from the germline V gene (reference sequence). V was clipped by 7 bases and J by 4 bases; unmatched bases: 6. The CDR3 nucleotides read TGCAGTGTGGACAGGGAAGGTTACAATGAGCAGTTCTTC. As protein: CSVDREGYNEQFF.

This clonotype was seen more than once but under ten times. This chain's CDR3 is CASSDTSGLPSGEQFF. CDR3 sequence (DNA): TGTGCCAGCAGTGATACTAGCGGACTACCCTCGGGTGAGCAGTTCTTC. The J gene is TRBJ2-1, the V gene TRBV25-1; 8 bases map to TRBD2. With 3 bases clipped from V and 9 bases from J, the junction kept 13 bases outside the gene matches. Germline assignment: CDR1 MGHDK and CDR2 SYGVNS. The CDR3 contains 16 residues. The variable domain in full, completed from reference TRBV25-1 and TRBJ2-1, reads EADIYQTPRYLVIGTGKKITLECSQTMGHDKMYWYQQDPGMELHLIHYSYGVNSTEKGDLSSESTVSRIRTEHFPLTLESARPSHTSQYLCASSDTSGLPSGEQFFGPGTRLTVL.

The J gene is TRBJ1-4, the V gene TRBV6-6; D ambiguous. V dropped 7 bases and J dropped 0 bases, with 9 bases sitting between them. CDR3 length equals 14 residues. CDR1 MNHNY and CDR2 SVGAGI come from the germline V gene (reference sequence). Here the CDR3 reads CASTSGSTNEKLFF. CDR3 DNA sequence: TGTGCCAGCACGTCGGGGTCAACTAATGAAAAACTGTTTTTT.

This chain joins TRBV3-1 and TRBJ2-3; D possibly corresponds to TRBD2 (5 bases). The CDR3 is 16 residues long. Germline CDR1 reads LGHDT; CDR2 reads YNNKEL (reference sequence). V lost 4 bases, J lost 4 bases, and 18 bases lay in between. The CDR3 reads CASSRVGVTRSDTQYF. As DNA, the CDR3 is TGTGCCAGCAGCCGAGTCGGAGTCACTAGGTCAGATACGCAGTATTTT.

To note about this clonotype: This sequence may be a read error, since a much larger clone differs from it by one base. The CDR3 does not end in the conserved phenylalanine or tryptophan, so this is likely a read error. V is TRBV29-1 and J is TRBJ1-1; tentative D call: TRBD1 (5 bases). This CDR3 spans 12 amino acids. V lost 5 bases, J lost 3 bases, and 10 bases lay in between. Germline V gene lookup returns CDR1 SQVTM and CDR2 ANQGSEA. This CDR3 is CSVWGADTEAFL. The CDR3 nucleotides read TGCAGCGTTTGGGGCGCCGACACTGAAGCTTTCCTT.

The CDR3: CASSPLFDAGELFF. The CDR3 DNA is TGCGCCAGCAGCCCCCTTTTTGACGCCGGGGAGCTGTTTTTT. The chain is built from TRBV5-1 and TRBJ2-2; D is uncertain. Germline-derived CDR1 and CDR2 are SGHRS and YFSETQ. The CDR3 is 14 amino acids. Trimming left V 4 bases short and J 6 bases short, with 13 bases between.

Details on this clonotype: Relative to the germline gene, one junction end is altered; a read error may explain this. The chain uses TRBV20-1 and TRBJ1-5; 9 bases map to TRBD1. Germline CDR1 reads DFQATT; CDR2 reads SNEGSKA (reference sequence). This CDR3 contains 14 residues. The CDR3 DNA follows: TGCAGTGCAAGAGGGACAGGGCTTTATCAGCCCCAGCATTTT. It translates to CSARGTGLYQPQHF.

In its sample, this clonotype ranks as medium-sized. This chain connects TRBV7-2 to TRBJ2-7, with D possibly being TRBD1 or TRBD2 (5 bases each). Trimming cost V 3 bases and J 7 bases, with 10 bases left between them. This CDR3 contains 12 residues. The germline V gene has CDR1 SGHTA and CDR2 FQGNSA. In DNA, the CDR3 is TGTGCCAGCAGCTTCAGGGACGGTGAGCAGTACTTC. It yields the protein CASSFRDGEQYF.

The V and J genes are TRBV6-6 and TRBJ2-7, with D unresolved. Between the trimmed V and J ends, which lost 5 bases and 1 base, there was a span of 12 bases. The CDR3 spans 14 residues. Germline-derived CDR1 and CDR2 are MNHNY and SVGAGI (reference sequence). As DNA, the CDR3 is TGTGCCAGCAGTCCGCATGCCGCGTCCTACGAGCAGTACTTC. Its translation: CASSPHAASYEQYF.

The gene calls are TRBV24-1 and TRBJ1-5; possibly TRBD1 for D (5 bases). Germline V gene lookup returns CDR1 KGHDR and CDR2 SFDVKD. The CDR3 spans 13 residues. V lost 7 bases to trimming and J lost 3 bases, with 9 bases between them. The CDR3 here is CATSRGPNQPQHF. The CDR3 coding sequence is TGTGCCACCAGCCGGGGCCCCAATCAGCCCCAGCATTTT.

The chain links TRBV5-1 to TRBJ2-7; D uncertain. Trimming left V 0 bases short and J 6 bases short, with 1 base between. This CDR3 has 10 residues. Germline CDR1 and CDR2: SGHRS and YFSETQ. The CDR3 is CASSLAEQYF. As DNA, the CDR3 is TGCGCCAGCAGCTTGGCCGAGCAGTACTTC. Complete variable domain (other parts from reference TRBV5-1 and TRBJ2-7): KAGVTQTPRYLIKTRGQQVTLSCSPISGHRSVSWYQQTPGQGLQFLFEYFSETQRNKGNFPGRFSGRQFSNSRSEMNVSTLELGDSALYLCASSLAEQYFGPGTRLTVT.

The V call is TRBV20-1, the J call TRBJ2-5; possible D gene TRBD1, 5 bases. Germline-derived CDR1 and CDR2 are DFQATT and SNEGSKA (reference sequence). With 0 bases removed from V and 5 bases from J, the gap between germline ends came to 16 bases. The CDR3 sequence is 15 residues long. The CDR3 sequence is CSARDRQRMNETQYF. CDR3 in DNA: TGCAGTGCTAGAGATCGACAGAGGATGAATGAGACCCAGTACTTC.

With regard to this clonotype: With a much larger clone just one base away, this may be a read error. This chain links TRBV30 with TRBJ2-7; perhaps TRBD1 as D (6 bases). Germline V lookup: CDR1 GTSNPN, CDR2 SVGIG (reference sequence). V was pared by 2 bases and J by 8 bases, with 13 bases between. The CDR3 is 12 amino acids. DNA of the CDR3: TGTGCCTGGAGTCAGGGGCCATACAAGCAGTACTTC. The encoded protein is CAWSQGPYKQYF.

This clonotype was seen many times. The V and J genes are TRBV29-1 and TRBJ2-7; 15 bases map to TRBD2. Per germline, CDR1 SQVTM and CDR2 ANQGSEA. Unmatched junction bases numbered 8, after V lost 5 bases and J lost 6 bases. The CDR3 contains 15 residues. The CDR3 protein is CSVSGTSGGFGEQYF. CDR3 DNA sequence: TGCAGCGTTTCCGGGACTAGCGGGGGGTTTGGCGAGCAGTACTTC.

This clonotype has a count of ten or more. CDR3 protein: CASSAYRQGTGNTIYF. In DNA form, the CDR3 reads TGTGCCAGTAGTGCCTATCGACAGGGGACTGGAAACACCATATATTTT. V is TRBV19 and J is TRBJ1-3; 8 bases fit TRBD1. The CDR3 loop spans 16 amino acids. The V gene's germline CDR1 is LNHDA and CDR2 SQIVND (reference sequence). The V gene end was trimmed by 5 bases and the J gene end by 2 bases; junction bases not matched to a gene: 8. Filled out from reference TRBV19 and TRBJ1-3, the complete variable domain reads DGGITQSPKYLFRKEGQNVTLSCEQNLNHDAMYWYRQDPGQGLRLIYYSQIVNDFQKGDIAEGYSVSREKKESFPLTVTSAQKNPTAFYLCASSAYRQGTGNTIYFGEGSWLTVV.